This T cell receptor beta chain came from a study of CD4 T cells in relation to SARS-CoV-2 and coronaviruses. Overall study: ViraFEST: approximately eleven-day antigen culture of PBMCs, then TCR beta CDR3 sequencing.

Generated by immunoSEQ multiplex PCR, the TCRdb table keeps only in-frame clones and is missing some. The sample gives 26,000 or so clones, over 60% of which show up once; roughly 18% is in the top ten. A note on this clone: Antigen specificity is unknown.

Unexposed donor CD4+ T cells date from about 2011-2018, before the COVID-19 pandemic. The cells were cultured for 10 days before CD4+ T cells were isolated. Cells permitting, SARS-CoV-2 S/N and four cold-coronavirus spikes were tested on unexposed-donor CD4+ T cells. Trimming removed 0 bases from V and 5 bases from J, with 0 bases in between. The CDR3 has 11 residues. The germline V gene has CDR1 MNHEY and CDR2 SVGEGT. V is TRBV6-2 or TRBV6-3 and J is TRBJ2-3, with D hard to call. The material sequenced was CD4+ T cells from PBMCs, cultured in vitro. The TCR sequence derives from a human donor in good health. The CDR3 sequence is CASSYSDTQYF. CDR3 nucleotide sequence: TGTGCCAGCAGTTACTCAGATACGCAGTATTTT.